This T cell receptor (beta chain) was observed in a study of blood T cell repertoires in COVID-19. Background on the study: The origin of the acute and convalescent COVID-19 samples was the United States, Italy and Spain.

In the original analysis: Amplification from reference gene primers served as the basis for estimated nucleated cell counts. Generated by immunoSEQ multiplex PCR, the TCRdb table keeps only in-frame clones and is missing some. Clone size and the V and J calls come from that table; the DNA yielded D and trimming. This repertoire shows around 250,000 clones, about four fifths found once; its top ten account for around 7.9%. The TCR comes from a man between 40 and 49 years old with active or convalescent COVID-19. Material: peripheral blood.

In DNA form, the CDR3 reads TGTGCCACCAGCAGAGAAACTAGTACTTTCCTCTTCACAGATACGCAGTATTTT. Translated: CATSRETSTFLFTDTQYF. This sequence joins TRBV15 and TRBJ2-3; D possibly corresponds to TRBD2 (5 bases). Germline CDR1 and CDR2: LNHNV and YYDKDF (reference sequence). Trimming removed 0 bases at V and 2 bases at J, with 18 bases between. This CDR3 contains 18 residues.